The clone carrying this TCR beta chain appeared a single time. Its specificity is not known. The study ran its PCR with 60 Vbeta and 13 Jbeta primers. Clones were read by immunoSEQ multiplex PCR, and TCRdb kept only the in-frame ones, dropping some. Among a few hundred thousand clones listed, about 89% were seen once. These data originate in a study of cytomegalovirus exposure and HLA in healthy donors. For the study at large: Out of fewer than 500 genotyped donors, roughly 80% belonged to the Caucasian-associated ancestry cluster.

Trimming removed 7 bases from V and 4 bases from J, with 16 bases in between. Germline V gene lookup returns CDR1 SEHNR and CDR2 FQNEAQ (reference sequence). This CDR3 is 15 amino acids long. General study findings and limits: Later analysis associated a missense DCLRE1C variant with TCR beta V- and J-gene trimming. Productive rates of about 87% or about 30% were seen for most TCR beta V segments in an earlier analysis.

The specimen sequenced was PBMCs. The receptor's source is a woman aged 18 to 35 in good health and CMV-seronegative. The chain is built from TRBV7-9 and TRBJ2-2, with D tentatively TRBD1 (6 bases). The CDR3 reads CASIPATGSTGELFF. In DNA, the CDR3 is TGTGCCAGCATCCCCGCAACAGGGAGCACCGGGGAGCTGTTTTTT. Together with reference TRBV7-9 and TRBJ2-2, the CDR3 gives the full variable domain: DTGVSQNPRHKITKRGQNVTFRCDPISEHNRLYWYRQTLGQGPEFLTYFQNEAQLEKSRLLSDRFSAERPKGSFSTLEIQRTEQGDSAMYLCASIPATGSTGELFFGEGSRLTVL.